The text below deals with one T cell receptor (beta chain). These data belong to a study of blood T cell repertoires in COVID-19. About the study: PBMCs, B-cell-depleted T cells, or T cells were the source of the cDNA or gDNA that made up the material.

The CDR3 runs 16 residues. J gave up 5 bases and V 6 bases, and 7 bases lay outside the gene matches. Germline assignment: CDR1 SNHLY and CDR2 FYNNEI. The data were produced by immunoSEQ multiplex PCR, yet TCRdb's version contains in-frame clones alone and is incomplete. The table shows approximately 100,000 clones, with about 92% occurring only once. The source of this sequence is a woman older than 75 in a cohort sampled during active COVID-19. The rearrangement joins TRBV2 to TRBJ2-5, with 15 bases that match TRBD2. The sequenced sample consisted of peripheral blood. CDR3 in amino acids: CASSWTSGGVVETQYF. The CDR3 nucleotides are TGTGCCAGCAGCTGGACTAGCGGGGGGGTCGTGGAGACCCAGTACTTC.